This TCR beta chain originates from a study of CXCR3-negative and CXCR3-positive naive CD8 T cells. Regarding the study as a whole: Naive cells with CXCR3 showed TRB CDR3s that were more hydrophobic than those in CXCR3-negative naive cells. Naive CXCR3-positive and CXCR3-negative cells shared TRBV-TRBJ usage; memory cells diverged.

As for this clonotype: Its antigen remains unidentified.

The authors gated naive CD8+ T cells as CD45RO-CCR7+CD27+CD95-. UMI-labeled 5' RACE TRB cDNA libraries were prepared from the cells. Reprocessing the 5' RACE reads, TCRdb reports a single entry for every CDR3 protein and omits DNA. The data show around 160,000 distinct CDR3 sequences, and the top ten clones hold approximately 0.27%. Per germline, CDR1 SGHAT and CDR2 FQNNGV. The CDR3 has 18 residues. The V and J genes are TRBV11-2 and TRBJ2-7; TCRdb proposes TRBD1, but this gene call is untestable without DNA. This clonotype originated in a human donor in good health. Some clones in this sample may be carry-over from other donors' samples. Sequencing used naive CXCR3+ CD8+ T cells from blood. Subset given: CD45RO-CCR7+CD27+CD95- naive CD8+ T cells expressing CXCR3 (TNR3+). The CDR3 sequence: CASSPSGAGTVGSYEQYF.